This TCR beta chain was captured in a study of cytomegalovirus exposure and HLA in healthy donors. Across the whole study: Unique TCR beta sequences numbering approximately 100 million came from 150 million to 200 million T cells in an earlier analysis.

The PCR had 60 Vbeta and 13 Jbeta primers. The protocol was immunoSEQ multiplex PCR, while the TCRdb copy is restricted to in-frame clones and leaves out a portion. Of roughly 140,000 clones in the sample, roughly 75% were seen once. The specimen sequenced was PBMCs. The clonotype comes from a man between 18 and 29 years old in good health and CMV-seronegative.

The CDR3: CASSLERGGELFF. CDR3 nucleotides: TGTGCCAGCAGCTTAGAGCGAGGCGGGGAGCTGTTTTTT. V usage is TRBV7-7 and J usage is TRBJ2-2; D remains unclear. Germline V CDR1 and CDR2: SSHAT, FNYEAQ (reference sequence). The CDR3 extends over 13 amino acids. The ends were cut back, 1 base at V and 7 bases at J, with 7 bases in the middle.